Listed below are T cell receptor beta chains from one sample, sequenced in a study of blood T cell repertoires in COVID-19. Method: immunoSEQ multiplex PCR; TCRdb's copy keeps in-frame clones and lacks some. The sample has some 260,000 clones; more than 70% are singletons. Sequencing was performed on peripheral blood. The receptors come from a woman aged 40 to 50 who had recovered from COVID-19. Each CDR3 is given with its conserved first and last residue. Fields, in order: clone size, V gene, CDR3 length, J gene, D gene, CDR3 DNA, CDR3 protein. The D gene is left open where the match is weak. Clone size is shown for a subset of rows, as once, few, many or a class of expanded clone.

-	TRBV5-1	12	TRBJ2-3	TRBD1	TGCGCCAGCAGCTCTACCGGGACAGGTTACTATTTT	CASSSTGTGYYF
-	TRBV9	15	TRBJ2-5	-	TGTGCCAGCAGCGTAGAGGCTACCTCTCGCGGGACCCAGTACTTC	CASSVEATSRGTQYF
-	TRBV19	17	TRBJ1-3	-	TGTGCCAGTAGTCCCCGGGGAGGGCCGGTCTCTGGAAACACCATATATTTT	CASSPRGGPVSGNTIYF
-	TRBV6-1	14	TRBJ1-2	-	TGTGCCAGCAGTCCCAGGACAGCCCAACTGGGCTACACCTTC	CASSPRTAQLGYTF
-	TRBV30	14	TRBJ2-1	TRBD2	TGTGCCTGGAGTAAACTAGCGGGGTACAATGAGCAGTTCTTC	CAWSKLAGYNEQFF
-	TRBV9	16	TRBJ2-1	TRBD2	TGTGCCAGCAGCGTAGGGCTAGCGGGAGCCTACAATGAGCAGTTCTTC	CASSVGLAGAYNEQFF
-	TRBV18	13	TRBJ1-6	TRBD1	TGTGCCAGCTCACCAGGACAGGATTCACCCCTCCACTTT	CASSPGQDSPLHF
-	TRBV18	13	TRBJ2-2	-	TGTGCCAGCTCACGGGGGGACACCGGGGAGCTGTTTTTT	CASSRGDTGELFF
once	TRBV6-5	14	TRBJ2-1	-	TGTGCCAGCAGTTACATGGGCCTCGGCAATGAGCAGTTCTTC	CASSYMGLGNEQFF
-	TRBV30	12	TRBJ2-7	TRBD2	TGTGCCTGGAGGGGGGGGACGTACGAGCAGTACTTC	CAWRGGTYEQYF
-	TRBV30	15	TRBJ2-1	TRBD2	TGTGCCTGGAGCCCCACTAGCGGGGGGTGGGATGAGCAGTTCTTC	CAWSPTSGGWDEQFF
-	TRBV12-3/TRBV12-4	11	TRBJ1-2	-	TGTGCCTCGGGGGGCCGTTGGGGCTACACCTTC	CASGGRWGYTF
-	TRBV19	17	TRBJ1-2	TRBD1	TGTGCCAGTAGTATCGGACAGGTCCCGTCCACCCTCTATGGCTACACCTTC	CASSIGQVPSTLYGYTF
-	TRBV10-3	13	TRBJ1-6	TRBD1	TGTGCCGCCCGGGACAGGGGACCCTCACCCCTCCACTTT	CAARDRGPSPLHF
-	TRBV30	12	TRBJ1-3	-	TGTGCCTGGAGTACCTTGGGCCCATTCGTATATTTT	CAWSTLGPFVYF
-	TRBV18	15	TRBJ2-7	-	TGTGCCAGCTCACCACAGGAGGTGAGCTCCTACGAGCAGTACTTC	CASSPQEVSSYEQYF
few	TRBV7-7	13	TRBJ2-6	-	TGTGCTAGCAGCCCAGGTGGGGCCAACGTCCTGACTTTC	CASSPGGANVLTF
once	TRBV12-5	21	TRBJ2-5	-	TGTGCTAGTGGTTTGTTTCGGGGGACCACCAGACTAGGGCTCTTCCAAGAGACCCAGTACTTC	CASGLFRGTTRLGLFQETQYF
-	TRBV7-6	16	TRBJ2-5	TRBD2	TGTGCCAGCAGCCCAGGGGCTAGCGGGAGCAGAGAGACCCAGTACTTC	CASSPGASGSRETQYF
-	TRBV15	14	TRBJ1-5	-	TGTGCCACCGCTTCGGGATTAGGCAATCAGCCCCAGCATTTT	CATASGLGNQPQHF
-	TRBV6-2/TRBV6-3	15	TRBJ1-2	-	TGTGCCAGCAGTTTTGTCTTGGGCCCGAGTCCCGGCTACACCTTC	CASSFVLGPSPGYTF
-	TRBV27	13	TRBJ2-7	TRBD2	TGTGCCAGCAGTTTTAGCGGGGGGTACGAGCAGTACTTC	CASSFSGGYEQYF
-	TRBV14	16	TRBJ2-1	TRBD2	TGTGCCAGCAGCCCCCTACATAGCGGGAGTTTGAATGAGCAGTTCTTC	CASSPLHSGSLNEQFF
-	TRBV30	15	TRBJ1-3	-	TGTGCCTGGAGTTCTGGGGCAAGCTCTGGAAACACCATATATTTT	CAWSSGASSGNTIYF
-	TRBV5-4	14	TRBJ2-1	TRBD2	TGTGCCCTATCCCGGACTAGCGGTCTGGAGGAGCAGTTCTTC	CALSRTSGLEEQFF
few	TRBV9	15	TRBJ1-4	TRBD1	TGTGCCAGCAGCGTACAGACAGGGGCGAACGAAAAACTGTTTTTT	CASSVQTGANEKLFF